The source of this TCR beta chain is a study of CD8 T cells in Susac syndrome. Reverse transcription of about 0.45 to 1 ug RNA was carried out with random hexamers. The method of amplification for TCR beta CDR3 was immunoSEQ multiplex PCR, covering 54 Vbeta and 13 Jbeta. TCRdb re-derived calls from the immunoSEQ multiplex PCR reads in MiXCR, one entry per CDR3 protein. The sample has 250,000 to 300,000 distinct CDR3 sequences, 89% seen once. Peripheral blood CD8+ and CD4+ T cells were profiled by TCR beta sequencing. Negative isolation yielded CD4+ and CD8+ T cells, and FACS enriched TEMRA cells. Trimming shortened V by 1 base and J by 3 bases, and 7 bases separated the two germline ends. The length of the CDR3 is 13 residues. Germline V gene lookup returns CDR1 SGHTA and CDR2 FQGTGA.

This TCR was recovered from a human donor with multiple sclerosis. The rearrangement links TRBV7-3 to TRBJ2-7, with D unclear. Sequenced input: CD8+ T cells from PBMCs. CDR3 bases: TGTGCCAGCAGCTTAAGTGGGGACTACGAGCAGTACTTC. Amino acid sequence: CASSLSGDYEQYF.